This TCR beta chain came from a study of control samples from healthy donors and cancer patients. The method was immunoSEQ multiplex PCR; TCRdb's version includes in-frame clones alone and lacks a portion of them. Of 160,000 or so clones listed, about 94% are singletons. This receptor was identified in a man aged 45-60 years in good health. The specimen sequenced was blood.

CDR3 DNA: TGTGCCAGCAGCCTCCGGGGGGTTACTAACTATGGCTACACCTTC. Protein product: CASSLRGVTNYGYTF. V and J are TRBV7-9 and TRBJ1-2; perhaps TRBD1 as D (5 bases). Trimming pared 5 bases from V and 0 bases from J, leaving 13 bases between. The CDR3 sequence is 15 residues long. The germline V gene has CDR1 SEHNR and CDR2 FQNEAQ (reference sequence).